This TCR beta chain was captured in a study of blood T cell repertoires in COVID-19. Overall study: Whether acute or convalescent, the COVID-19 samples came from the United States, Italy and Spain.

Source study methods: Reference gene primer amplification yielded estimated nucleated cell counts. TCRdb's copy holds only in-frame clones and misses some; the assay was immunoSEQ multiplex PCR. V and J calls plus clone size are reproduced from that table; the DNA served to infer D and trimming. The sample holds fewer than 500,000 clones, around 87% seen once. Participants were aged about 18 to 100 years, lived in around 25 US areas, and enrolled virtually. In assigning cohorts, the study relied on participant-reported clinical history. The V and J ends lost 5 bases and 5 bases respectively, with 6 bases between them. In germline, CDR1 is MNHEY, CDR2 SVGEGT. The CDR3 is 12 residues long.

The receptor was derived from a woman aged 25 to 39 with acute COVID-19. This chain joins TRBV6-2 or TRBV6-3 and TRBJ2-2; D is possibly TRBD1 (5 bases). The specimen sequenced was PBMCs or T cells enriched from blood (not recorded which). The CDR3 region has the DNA TGTGCCAGCAGTCCAGGGACCGGGGAGCTGTTTTTT. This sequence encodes CASSPGTGELFF.